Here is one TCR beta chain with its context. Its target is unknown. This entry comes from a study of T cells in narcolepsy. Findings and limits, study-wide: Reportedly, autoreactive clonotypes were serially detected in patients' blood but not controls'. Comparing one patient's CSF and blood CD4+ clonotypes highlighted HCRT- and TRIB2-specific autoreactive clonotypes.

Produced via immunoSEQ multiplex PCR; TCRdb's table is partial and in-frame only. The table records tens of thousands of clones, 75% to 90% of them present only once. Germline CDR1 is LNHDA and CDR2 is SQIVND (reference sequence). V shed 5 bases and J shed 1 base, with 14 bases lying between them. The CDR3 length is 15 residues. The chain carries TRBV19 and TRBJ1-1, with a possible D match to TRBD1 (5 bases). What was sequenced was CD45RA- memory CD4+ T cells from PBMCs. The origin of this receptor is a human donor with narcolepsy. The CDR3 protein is CASSRGVRTNTEAFF. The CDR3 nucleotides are TGTGCCAGTAGTCGAGGGGTGCGGACGAACACTGAAGCTTTCTTT.